The 12 T cell receptor beta chains below come from one sample, sequenced in a study of OX40 agonist ivuxolimab in advanced cancers. The protocol was immunoSEQ multiplex PCR, while the TCRdb copy is restricted to in-frame clones and leaves out a portion. The table lists some 81,000 clones, roughly 85% of them singletons. This material consisted of CD4+ or CD8+ T cells sorted from blood, taken in a trial of the OX40 agonist ivuxolimab. Receptor source: an adult with an advanced solid tumor such as melanoma, head and neck, liver or kidney cancer.

The V and J genes are TRBV28 and TRBJ1-2; 7 positions agree with TRBD1. Germline assignment: CDR1 MDHEN and CDR2 SYDVKM. Trimming took 5 bases from V and 12 from J; bases not matched to a gene: 15. The CDR3 is 14 amino acids. The CDR3, as DNA: TGTGCCAGCAGTCTTACGGACAGGAGTATAGTCGACACCTTC. This codes for CASSLTDRSIVDTF.

This clone was observed a single time. The V and J genes are TRBV7-6 and TRBJ2-5; 7 positions match TRBD1. With 5 bases clipped from V and 1 base from J, the junction kept 4 bases outside the gene matches. The CDR3 is 14 residues long. The germline CDR1 and CDR2 sequences are SGHVS and FNYEAQ. The CDR3 sequence is CASSPRTGQETQYF. CDR3 nucleotides: TGTGCCAGCAGCCCAAGGACAGGCCAAGAGACCCAGTACTTC.

This rearrangement joins TRBV30 to TRBJ2-2; 11 bases line up with TRBD2. With V trimmed by 4 bases and J by 9 bases, 10 bases remained unmatched. Germline assignment: CDR1 GTSNPN and CDR2 SVGIG (reference sequence). The CDR3 length is 15 residues. The CDR3 loop reads CAWTPGLAGERELFF. CDR3 in DNA: TGTGCCTGGACCCCTGGACTAGCGGGTGAGCGGGAGCTGTTTTTT. Based on the CDR3 plus reference TRBV30 and TRBJ2-2, the full variable domain is SQTIHQWPATLVQPVGSPLSLECTVEGTSNPNLYWYRQAAGRGLQLLFYSVGIGQISSEVPQNLSASRPQDRQFILSSKKLLLSDSGFYLCAWTPGLAGERELFFGEGSRLTVL.

This clone has a single count. The chain links TRBV6-6 to TRBJ2-3, with D hard to call. The V gene lost 5 bases and the J gene lost 1 base, with 13 bases spanning the gap. Germline-derived CDR1 and CDR2 are MNHNY and SVGAGI (reference sequence). The CDR3 extends over 15 amino acids. The CDR3: CASSPANPGTDTQYF. Here the CDR3 DNA reads TGTGCCAGCAGTCCCGCCAACCCGGGCACAGATACGCAGTATTTT.

V and J are TRBV11-2 and TRBJ2-2, with D perhaps TRBD1 or TRBD2 (5 bases each). The V end was cut by 6 bases, the J end by 0 bases, with 14 bases between. Looked up from germline, CDR1 is SGHAT and CDR2 is FQNNGV. CDR3 length: 16 residues. The CDR3 loop reads CASRDWGPPNTGELFF. Written as DNA, the CDR3 is TGTGCCAGCAGGGATTGGGGACCACCGAACACCGGGGAGCTGTTTTTT.

The chain uses TRBV5-5 and TRBJ1-5; D remains ambiguous. The CDR3 has 15 amino acids. V was cut by 4 bases and J by 4 bases, with 15 bases left in between. Germline assignment: CDR1 SGHKS and CDR2 YYEKEE (reference sequence). Here the CDR3 reads CASSLDEGRNQPQHF. In nucleotides, the CDR3 is TGTGCCAGCAGCCTTGATGAGGGCCGGAATCAGCCCCAGCATTTT.

This clone is a singleton in its sample. The rearrangement links TRBV7-2 to TRBJ1-2; D might be TRBD1 (5 bases). Germline CDR1 and CDR2: SGHTA and FQGNSA. The CDR3 covers 14 residues. V gave up 5 bases and J gave up 1 base, with 11 bases separating them. DNA for the CDR3: TGTGCCAGCAGCCCCTTCCAGGGTAACTATGGCTACACCTTC. Protein sequence: CASSPFQGNYGYTF.

V and J are TRBV2 and TRBJ1-2, with a possible D match to TRBD1 (5 bases). Germline CDR1 and CDR2: SNHLY and FYNNEI. V lost 5 bases to trimming and J lost 3 bases, with 10 bases between them. This CDR3 region has 13 residues. The CDR3 DNA is TGTGCCAGCAGTCCCAGGGCCGACTATGGCTACACCTTC. Its translation is CASSPRADYGYTF. The variable domain in full, completed from reference TRBV2 and TRBJ1-2, reads EPEVTQTPSHQVTQMGQEVILRCVPISNHLYFYWYRQILGQKVEFLVSFYNNEISEKSEIFDDQFSVERPDGSNFTLKIRSTKLEDSAMYFCASSPRADYGYTFGSGTRLTVV.

The chain employs TRBV18 and TRBJ2-3, with 9 bases matching TRBD2. The CDR3 extends over 17 amino acids. Germline lookup yields CDR1 KGHSH and CDR2 LQKENI. J was trimmed by 6 bases and V by 0 bases; bases with no gene match: 10. The CDR3 DNA follows: TGTGCCAGCTCACCACCCTCTTCTAGCGGGGAAGCCGATACGCAGTATTTT. Protein product: CASSPPSSSGEADTQYF.

The V and J genes are TRBV2 and TRBJ1-4; no firm D call. The V gene's germline CDR1 is SNHLY and CDR2 FYNNEI. This CDR3 has 13 amino acids. V lost 8 bases to trimming and J lost 7 bases, with 14 bases between them. The CDR3 loop reads CASGVRGLEKLFF. CDR3 DNA sequence: TGTGCCAGCGGGGTGAGAGGGCTTGAAAAACTGTTTTTT. Based on the CDR3 plus reference TRBV2 and TRBJ1-4, the full variable domain is EPEVTQTPSHQVTQMGQEVILRCVPISNHLYFYWYRQILGQKVEFLVSFYNNEISEKSEIFDDQFSVERPDGSNFTLKIRSTKLEDSAMYFCASGVRGLEKLFFGSGTQLSVL.

V is TRBV2 and J is TRBJ1-2, with TRBD1 identical over 11 bases. With V trimmed by 6 bases and J by 2 bases, 2 bases remained unmatched. From germline, CDR1 is SNHLY and CDR2 FYNNEI. This CDR3 is built from 14 residues. The CDR3 is CASRGTGGNYGYTF. The CDR3 DNA reads TGTGCCAGCAGAGGGACAGGGGGAAACTATGGCTACACCTTC.

V is TRBV7-3 and J is TRBJ2-1; TRBD2 is a possible D gene (5 bases). The V end lost 3 bases, the J end lost 9 bases, and 9 bases lay between the germline ends. From germline, CDR1 is SGHTA and CDR2 FQGTGA. This CDR3 has 12 amino acids. The CDR3 protein is CASSFIEGEQFF. The DNA for the CDR3 is TGTGCCAGCAGCTTTATAGAGGGTGAGCAGTTCTTC.